Listed below are T cell receptor beta chains from one sample, sequenced in a study of blood T cells in healthy people across ages. In TCRdb, the 5' RACE reads were re-called with MiXCR into one record per CDR3 protein. This table has almost 1 million distinct CDR3 sequences, 51% appearing once. Material for sequencing was blood. The receptors were gathered from a woman in her sixties in good health. Each CDR3 is given with its conserved first and last residue. A D gene is named only where the DNA matches it firmly. Size is omitted from some rows. Given values are once, few, many or a class for expanded clones.

abundance: -
v_gene: TRBV6-2/TRBV6-3
d_gene: TRBD2
j_gene: TRBJ2-1
CDR3nt: TGTGCCAGCAGTTTCCTAGCGGGAATGAATGAGCAGTTCTTC
CDR3aa: CASSFLAGMNEQFF

abundance: -
v_gene: TRBV20-1
d_gene: TRBD2
j_gene: TRBJ2-7
CDR3nt: TGCAGTGCTATGCCGGGACTAGCGGCTTACAATGAGCAGTACTTC
CDR3aa: CSAMPGLAAYNEQYF

abundance: -
v_gene: TRBV10-3
d_gene: TRBD2
j_gene: TRBJ2-7
CDR3nt: TGTGCCATCAGTCCTTTGACTAGCGGGAGTCTGGAGCAGTACTTC
CDR3aa: CAISPLTSGSLEQYF

abundance: few
v_gene: TRBV27
d_gene: -
j_gene: TRBJ1-4
CDR3nt: TGTGCCAGCAGATTTGTGAGCGGTGGGGACGAAAAACTGTTTTTT
CDR3aa: CASRFVSGGDEKLFF

abundance: once
v_gene: TRBV6-1
d_gene: TRBD2
j_gene: TRBJ2-1
CDR3nt: TGTGCCAGCACCCTGACTAGCGGGAGGGAAGATGAGCAGTTCTTC
CDR3aa: CASTLTSGREDEQFF

abundance: -
v_gene: TRBV4-3
d_gene: TRBD2
j_gene: TRBJ2-7
CDR3nt: TGCGCCAGCAGCCAAGATGCGGGGACTAGCTCCTACGAGCAGTACTTC
CDR3aa: CASSQDAGTSSYEQYF

abundance: few
v_gene: TRBV15
d_gene: TRBD1
j_gene: TRBJ2-5
CDR3nt: TGTGCCACCAGAAGGGACAGAATCCAAGAGACCCAGTACTTC
CDR3aa: CATRRDRIQETQYF

abundance: -
v_gene: TRBV10-3
d_gene: -
j_gene: TRBJ2-7
CDR3nt: TGTGCCATCAGTGAGGCGGCGGCCGAGACCTACGAGCAGTACTTC
CDR3aa: CAISEAAAETYEQYF

abundance: -
v_gene: TRBV7-9
d_gene: TRBD1
j_gene: TRBJ2-1
CDR3nt: TGTGCCACCTTAAGTCGGGACAGGGGAAGGGATGAGCAGTTCTTC
CDR3aa: CATLSRDRGRDEQFF

abundance: few
v_gene: TRBV4-1
d_gene: TRBD1
j_gene: TRBJ1-2
CDR3nt: TGCGCCAGCAGCCAAGTTTTCCGGGACAGGGCTAACTATGGCTACACCTTC
CDR3aa: CASSQVFRDRANYGYTF

abundance: -
v_gene: TRBV5-6
d_gene: TRBD2
j_gene: TRBJ2-1
CDR3nt: TGTGCCAGCAGCCTGGAGTGGGGCGTACTAGCGGGAGGAAATAATGAGCAGTTCTTC
CDR3aa: CASSLEWGVLAGGNNEQFF

abundance: -
v_gene: TRBV12-3/TRBV12-4
d_gene: TRBD2
j_gene: TRBJ2-7
CDR3nt: TGTGCCAGCAGTTTTGCCCTTAGCGGGCCATTCTACGAGCAGTACTTC
CDR3aa: CASSFALSGPFYEQYF

abundance: -
v_gene: TRBV4-1
d_gene: TRBD2
j_gene: TRBJ2-1
CDR3nt: TGCGCCAGCAGCCGGTGGTCTCCTAGCGGGAGACTCTATGAGCAGTTCTTC
CDR3aa: CASSRWSPSGRLYEQFF

abundance: few
v_gene: TRBV6-2/TRBV6-3
d_gene: -
j_gene: TRBJ2-1
CDR3nt: TGTGCCAGCAGCGGAACAGGGTTGTTTGAGCAGTTCTTC
CDR3aa: CASSGTGLFEQFF

abundance: -
v_gene: TRBV27
d_gene: TRBD2
j_gene: TRBJ2-3
CDR3nt: TGTGCCAGCAGTTTTCATGGGGGGGTTGGTCCAGATACGCAGTATTTT
CDR3aa: CASSFHGGVGPDTQYF

abundance: -
v_gene: TRBV7-2
d_gene: TRBD1
j_gene: TRBJ2-7
CDR3nt: TGTGCCAGCAATCCGGGACAGGGGGCCTACGAGCAGTACTTC
CDR3aa: CASNPGQGAYEQYF

abundance: few
v_gene: TRBV27
d_gene: TRBD1
j_gene: TRBJ2-7
CDR3nt: TGTGCCAGCAGTCCCCGAGGGACAGGGACCTACGAGCAGTACTTC
CDR3aa: CASSPRGTGTYEQYF

abundance: few
v_gene: TRBV4-1
d_gene: -
j_gene: TRBJ1-2
CDR3nt: TGCGCCAGCAGCCCACAGGAATCCTATGGCTACACCTTC
CDR3aa: CASSPQESYGYTF

abundance: -
v_gene: TRBV7-3
d_gene: -
j_gene: TRBJ2-2
CDR3nt: TGTGCCAGCAGCCCAATGGGGGCCAGCAGGGAGCTGTTTTTT
CDR3aa: CASSPMGASRELFF

abundance: -
v_gene: TRBV3-1
d_gene: -
j_gene: TRBJ2-6
CDR3nt: TGTGCCAGCAGCCAAGATCTTGCCGTCTCTGGGGCCAACGTCCTGACTTTC
CDR3aa: CASSQDLAVSGANVLTF

abundance: -
v_gene: TRBV7-9
d_gene: -
j_gene: TRBJ2-1
CDR3nt: TGTGCCAGCAGCGGGCTCGGGACTCCTCTCCTCGGGGAGAATGAGCAGTTCTTC
CDR3aa: CASSGLGTPLLGENEQFF

abundance: few
v_gene: TRBV27
d_gene: TRBD1
j_gene: TRBJ2-5
CDR3nt: TGTGCCAGCCGGACAGGGTTTGGGACCCAGTACTTC
CDR3aa: CASRTGFGTQYF

abundance: few
v_gene: TRBV20-1
d_gene: -
j_gene: TRBJ2-5
CDR3nt: TGCAGTGCTAGAGATACGGGGGAGTGGGAGACCCAGTACTTC
CDR3aa: CSARDTGEWETQYF

abundance: -
v_gene: TRBV29-1
d_gene: TRBD2
j_gene: TRBJ2-3
CDR3nt: TGCAGCGTGGGAAGGGAACTAGCGGGAGGGGATACGCAGTATTTT
CDR3aa: CSVGRELAGGDTQYF

abundance: few
v_gene: TRBV4-1
d_gene: -
j_gene: TRBJ2-5
CDR3nt: TGCGCCAGCAGCCAAGGGAATAGCCAAGAGACCCAGTACTTC
CDR3aa: CASSQGNSQETQYF

abundance: few
v_gene: TRBV12-3/TRBV12-4
d_gene: -
j_gene: TRBJ1-1
CDR3nt: TGTGCCAGCAGTGATTGGGCGACTGAAGCTTTCTTT
CDR3aa: CASSDWATEAFF

abundance: -
v_gene: TRBV28
d_gene: TRBD2
j_gene: TRBJ2-1
CDR3nt: TGTGCCACTATACCGGGACTAGCGGTCCTCGGCTCCTACAATGAGCGGTTCTTC
CDR3aa: CATIPGLAVLGSYNERFF

abundance: -
v_gene: TRBV3-1
d_gene: -
j_gene: TRBJ1-6
CDR3nt: TGTGCCAGCAGCCAGGAGGGGATAGGGACCCTCCACTTT
CDR3aa: CASSQEGIGTLHF

abundance: -
v_gene: TRBV4-1
d_gene: TRBD1
j_gene: TRBJ1-2
CDR3nt: TGCGCCAGCAGCCGACAAACAGGGGGCAGCTACTATGGCTACACCTTC
CDR3aa: CASSRQTGGSYYGYTF

abundance: -
v_gene: TRBV7-2
d_gene: -
j_gene: TRBJ2-5
CDR3nt: TGTGCCAGCAGCTTAGATGATCCTGCGCAGTACTTC
CDR3aa: CASSLDDPAQYF

abundance: few
v_gene: TRBV27
d_gene: -
j_gene: TRBJ2-7
CDR3nt: TGTGCCAGCAGTTTAACAGTGGCCGCTTACGAGCAGTACTTC
CDR3aa: CASSLTVAAYEQYF

abundance: once
v_gene: TRBV7-9
d_gene: TRBD1
j_gene: TRBJ1-1
CDR3nt: TGTGCCAGCAGCTTAGCGGGTGGACAGGGGTGGTCTGAAGCTTTCTTT
CDR3aa: CASSLAGGQGWSEAFF

abundance: -
v_gene: TRBV28
d_gene: -
j_gene: TRBJ1-1
CDR3nt: TGTGCCAGCAGTTCGCGGACATTCGTGAACACTGAAGCTTTCTTT
CDR3aa: CASSSRTFVNTEAFF

abundance: -
v_gene: TRBV18
d_gene: -
j_gene: TRBJ1-1
CDR3nt: TGTGCCAGCTCACCGGCTGGGGCTCGGGCTGAAGCTTTCTTT
CDR3aa: CASSPAGARAEAFF

abundance: many
v_gene: TRBV27
d_gene: TRBD1
j_gene: TRBJ1-2
CDR3nt: TGTGCCAGCAGTAAGGGGGACAGGAAGCTCTATGGCTACACCTTC
CDR3aa: CASSKGDRKLYGYTF

abundance: -
v_gene: TRBV24-1
d_gene: -
j_gene: TRBJ2-7
CDR3nt: TGTGCCACCAGTGATCCCGGAGAGGGGGGAATCAGAAATTACGAGCAGTACTTC
CDR3aa: CATSDPGEGGIRNYEQYF

abundance: once
v_gene: TRBV12-3/TRBV12-4
d_gene: TRBD1
j_gene: TRBJ2-7
CDR3nt: TGTGCCAGCAGTTCCGGGGACAGGACTACCCACGAGCAGTACTTC
CDR3aa: CASSSGDRTTHEQYF

abundance: once
v_gene: TRBV7-6
d_gene: -
j_gene: TRBJ2-5
CDR3nt: TGTGCCAGCAGCCAAAATGGGGGTCTGGAGACCCAGTACTTC
CDR3aa: CASSQNGGLETQYF

abundance: -
v_gene: TRBV20-1
d_gene: TRBD2
j_gene: TRBJ2-7
CDR3nt: TGCAGTGCTGGAGACCCGATAGCGGGACCAAGGGGTAATGAGCAGTACTTC
CDR3aa: CSAGDPIAGPRGNEQYF

abundance: -
v_gene: TRBV28
d_gene: -
j_gene: TRBJ1-5
CDR3nt: TGTGCCAGCAGCCCGGACGGAGCCCACAATCAGCCCCAGCATTTT
CDR3aa: CASSPDGAHNQPQHF

abundance: -
v_gene: TRBV27
d_gene: -
j_gene: TRBJ2-3
CDR3nt: TGTGCCAGCAACCCAGCCCAAAATATCACAGATACGCAGTATTTT
CDR3aa: CASNPAQNITDTQYF

abundance: few
v_gene: TRBV12-3/TRBV12-4
d_gene: -
j_gene: TRBJ2-4
CDR3nt: TGTGCCAGCAGAGGCCGGGACGCGCTGTACTTC
CDR3aa: CASRGRDALYF

abundance: -
v_gene: TRBV25-1
d_gene: -
j_gene: TRBJ2-1
CDR3nt: TGTGCCAGCAGCGGACGGGTCTACAATGAGCAGTTCTTC
CDR3aa: CASSGRVYNEQFF

abundance: -
v_gene: TRBV7-2
d_gene: TRBD1
j_gene: TRBJ1-6
CDR3nt: TGTGCCAGCAGCCGGGACAGGGCGCTTAATTCACCCCTCCACTTT
CDR3aa: CASSRDRALNSPLHF

abundance: -
v_gene: TRBV7-9
d_gene: -
j_gene: TRBJ2-1
CDR3nt: TGTGCCAGCAGCGCTGAAGGGGCCTACAATGAGCAGTTCTTC
CDR3aa: CASSAEGAYNEQFF

abundance: -
v_gene: TRBV14
d_gene: -
j_gene: TRBJ1-6
CDR3nt: TGTGCCAGCAGCCAGAGGGGGTCGCCCCTCCACTTT
CDR3aa: CASSQRGSPLHF

abundance: -
v_gene: TRBV28
d_gene: TRBD2
j_gene: TRBJ2-1
CDR3nt: TGTGCCAGCAGTTTAGAGAGCGGGAGCCCCTACAATGAGCAGTTCTTC
CDR3aa: CASSLESGSPYNEQFF

abundance: -
v_gene: TRBV12-3/TRBV12-4
d_gene: -
j_gene: TRBJ2-4
CDR3nt: TGTGCCAGCAGCAAACTTGGGGAACCTCTAGCCAAAAACATTCAGTACTTC
CDR3aa: CASSKLGEPLAKNIQYF

abundance: -
v_gene: TRBV7-3
d_gene: TRBD2
j_gene: TRBJ2-3
CDR3nt: TGTGCCAGCAGCTTAATACTAGCGGGAGCAGATACGCAGTATTTT
CDR3aa: CASSLILAGADTQYF

abundance: -
v_gene: TRBV27
d_gene: -
j_gene: TRBJ2-5
CDR3nt: TGTGCCGGGAGCGGGGACAACACGGAGACCCAGTACTTC
CDR3aa: CAGSGDNTETQYF

abundance: -
v_gene: TRBV2
d_gene: -
j_gene: TRBJ1-1
CDR3nt: TGTGCCAGCCCAGCGAACACTGAAGCTTTCTTT
CDR3aa: CASPANTEAFF

abundance: -
v_gene: TRBV4-1
d_gene: TRBD1
j_gene: TRBJ2-3
CDR3nt: TGCGCCAGCAGCCAACTCCGGGACAGGGGCACAGATACGCAGTATTTT
CDR3aa: CASSQLRDRGTDTQYF

abundance: -
v_gene: TRBV28
d_gene: -
j_gene: TRBJ2-7
CDR3nt: TGTGCCAGCAAAGACGGAGGGCGGTACGAGCAGTACTTC
CDR3aa: CASKDGGRYEQYF

abundance: -
v_gene: TRBV11-2
d_gene: -
j_gene: TRBJ2-1
CDR3nt: TGTGCCAGCAGCTTTAGGCGGGATGAGCAGTTCTTC
CDR3aa: CASSFRRDEQFF

abundance: -
v_gene: TRBV20-1
d_gene: TRBD2
j_gene: TRBJ2-3
CDR3nt: TGCAGTAAAGTGCCGGGACTAGCGGGAGCAGATACGCAGTATTTT
CDR3aa: CSKVPGLAGADTQYF

abundance: -
v_gene: TRBV7-2
d_gene: -
j_gene: TRBJ2-1
CDR3nt: TGTGCCAGCAGATATAACCTAGAGCAGTTCTTC
CDR3aa: CASRYNLEQFF

abundance: few
v_gene: TRBV20-1
d_gene: -
j_gene: TRBJ2-4
CDR3nt: TGCAGTGCTAGAGAGGGGGGGCCCCCCAAAAACATTCAGTACTTC
CDR3aa: CSAREGGPPKNIQYF